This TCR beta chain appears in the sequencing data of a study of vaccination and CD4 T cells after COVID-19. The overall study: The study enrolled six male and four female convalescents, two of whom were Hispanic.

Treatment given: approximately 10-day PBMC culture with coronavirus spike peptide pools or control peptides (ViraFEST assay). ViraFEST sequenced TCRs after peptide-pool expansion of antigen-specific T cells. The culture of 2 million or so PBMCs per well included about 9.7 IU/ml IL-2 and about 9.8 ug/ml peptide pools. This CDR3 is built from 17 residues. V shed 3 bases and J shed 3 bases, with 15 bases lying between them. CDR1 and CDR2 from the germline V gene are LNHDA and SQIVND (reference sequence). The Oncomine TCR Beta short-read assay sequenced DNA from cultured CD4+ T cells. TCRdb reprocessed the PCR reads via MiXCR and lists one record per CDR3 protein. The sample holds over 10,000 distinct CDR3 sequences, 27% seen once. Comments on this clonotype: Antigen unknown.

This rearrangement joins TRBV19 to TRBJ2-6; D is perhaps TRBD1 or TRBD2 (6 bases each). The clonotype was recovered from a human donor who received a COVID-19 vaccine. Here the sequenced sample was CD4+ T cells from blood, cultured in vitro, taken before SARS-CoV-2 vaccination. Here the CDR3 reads CASSINTGTYGANVLTF. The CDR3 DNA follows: TGTGCCAGTAGTATTAACACAGGGACTTATGGGGCCAACGTCCTGACTTTC.